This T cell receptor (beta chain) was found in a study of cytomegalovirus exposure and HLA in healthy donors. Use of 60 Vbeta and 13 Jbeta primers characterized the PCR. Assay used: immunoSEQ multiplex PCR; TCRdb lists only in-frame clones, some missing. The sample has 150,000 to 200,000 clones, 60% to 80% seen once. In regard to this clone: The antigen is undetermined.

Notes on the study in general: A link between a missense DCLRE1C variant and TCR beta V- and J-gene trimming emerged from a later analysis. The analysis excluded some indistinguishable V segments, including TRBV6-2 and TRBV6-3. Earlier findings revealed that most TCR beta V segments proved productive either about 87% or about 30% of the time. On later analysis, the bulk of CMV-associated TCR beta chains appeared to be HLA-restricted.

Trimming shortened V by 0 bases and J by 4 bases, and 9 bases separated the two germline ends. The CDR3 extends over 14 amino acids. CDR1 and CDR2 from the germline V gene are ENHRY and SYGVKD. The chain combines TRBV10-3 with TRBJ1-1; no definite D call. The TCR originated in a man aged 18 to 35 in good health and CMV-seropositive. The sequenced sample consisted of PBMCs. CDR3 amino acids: CAISESGGSTEAFF. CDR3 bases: TGTGCCATCAGTGAGTCAGGAGGAAGCACTGAAGCTTTCTTT.